The 12 T cell receptor beta chains listed next were all sequenced from one sample in a study of neurological immune-mediated disorders. TCRdb passed the 5' RACE reads through MiXCR, listing each CDR3 protein once. The table lists roughly 60,000 distinct CDR3 sequences, 2% to 3% of them singletons. Sequencing was performed on PBMCs. The receptors derive from a man in his fifties or sixties with multiple sclerosis.

There are many counts of this clonotype. The chain carries TRBV7-7 and TRBJ2-1; no firm D call. Germline V lookup: CDR1 SSHAT, CDR2 FNYEAQ (reference sequence). The V and J ends lost 2 bases and 2 bases respectively, with 13 bases between them. The CDR3 is made up of 16 amino acids. The CDR3 is CASSLRIERPYNEQFF. Here the CDR3 DNA reads TGTGCCAGCAGCTTAAGGATAGAGCGACCCTACAATGAGCAGTTCTTC.

This clonotype was seen ten or more times. The rearrangement uses TRBV6-6 and TRBJ1-1, with 8 bases fitting TRBD1. The CDR3 totals 14 residues. V lost 5 bases to trimming and J lost 5 bases; unmatched junction nucleotides: 7. Germline lookup yields CDR1 MNHNY and CDR2 SVGAGI (reference sequence). In DNA, the CDR3 is TGTGCCAGCAGTCCGTCGGACAGGGTTACTGAAGCTTTCTTT. Its protein product is CASSPSDRVTEAFF.

This clonotype was detected many times. The V gene is TRBV10-3, the J gene TRBJ1-6; D is uncertain. This CDR3 is 15 amino acids long. Germline CDR1 reads ENHRY; CDR2 reads SYGVKD. The germline V and J ends were trimmed by 6 bases and 7 bases, with 16 bases remaining between them. CDR3 nucleotide sequence: TGTGCCATCAGCCTGACCGAGAGCATAAATTCACCCCTCCACTTT. Translating it yields CAISLTESINSPLHF.

This clonotype was observed many times. The rearrangement links TRBV12-3 or TRBV12-4 to TRBJ2-7; D may be TRBD1 (5 bases). V lost 1 base and J 3 bases, leaving 10 bases between the germline ends. There are 14 residues in the CDR3. This chain's CDR3 is CASSLGRVGYEQYF. DNA of the CDR3: TGTGCCAGCAGTTTAGGCAGGGTCGGCTACGAGCAGTACTTC.

Points on this clonotype: Here the CDR3 omits its conserved ending phenylalanine or tryptophan, so a read error is the likely source. This sequence joins TRBV30 and TRBJ2-2, with a weak D call TRBD1 (5 bases). CDR3 length equals 13 residues. Trimming took off 2 bases at V and 6 bases at J, with 10 bases between the two ends. CDR1 and CDR2 (germline): GTSNPN, SVGIG (reference sequence). The CDR3 sequence is CAWSFTGSGELFC. The CDR3 region has the DNA TGTGCCTGGAGTTTCACAGGATCCGGGGAGCTGTTTTGT.

This clonotype was detected ten times or more. This chain connects TRBV5-1 to TRBJ2-1; 10 nucleotides match TRBD2. Per germline, CDR1 SGHRS and CDR2 YFSETQ. This CDR3 is built from 16 residues. Losses at the gene ends were 1 base for V and 7 bases for J; bases not matched to a gene: 8. CDR3 amino acids: CASSLLSGGASNEQFF. The CDR3 nucleotides are TGCGCCAGCAGCTTGCTGAGCGGGGGGGCCAGTAATGAGCAGTTCTTC.

Many counts were recorded for this clonotype. This chain connects TRBV12-3 or TRBV12-4 to TRBJ2-2, with 8 bases fitting TRBD2. V lost 2 bases, J lost 1 base, and 3 bases stayed unmatched. This CDR3 comprises 16 residues. This CDR3 reads CASSLWLAGNTGELFF. The DNA for the CDR3 is TGTGCCAGCAGTTTATGGCTAGCGGGGAACACCGGGGAGCTGTTTTTT.

This clonotype was recorded at least ten times. This rearrangement joins TRBV5-4 to TRBJ1-5; TRBD1 matches at 8 bases. The V and J ends lost 4 bases and 3 bases, in that order; junction bases with no gene match: 3. The CDR3 sequence is 14 residues long. Germline CDR1 and CDR2: SGHNT and YYREEE (reference sequence). CDR3 amino acids: CASSLDRANQPQHF. The CDR3 DNA sequence: TGTGCCAGCAGCCTGGACAGGGCCAATCAGCCCCAGCATTTT.

This clonotype was counted many times. The chain combines TRBV3-1 with TRBJ2-6; D unclear. Trimming removed 6 bases at V and 1 base at J, with 7 bases between. The CDR3 spans 14 residues. Germline lookup yields CDR1 LGHDT and CDR2 YNNKEL (reference sequence). CDR3 DNA: TGTGCCAGCAGTCTCCTGTCTGGGGCCAACGTCCTGACTTTC. Amino acid sequence: CASSLLSGANVLTF.

There are many counts of this clonotype. The chain couples TRBV13 to TRBJ2-7, with D perhaps matching TRBD2 (6 bases). V lost 2 bases, J lost 4 bases, and 12 bases lay in between. There are 14 residues in the CDR3. The germline V gene encodes CDR1 PRHDT and CDR2 FYEKMQ (reference sequence). The CDR3 here is CASSLNGGAYEQYF. The CDR3 nucleotides read TGTGCCAGCAGCTTAAACGGAGGGGCTTACGAGCAGTACTTC. Complete variable domain (other parts from reference TRBV13 and TRBJ2-7): AAGVIQSPRHLIKEKRETATLKCYPIPRHDTVYWYQQGPGQDPQFLISFYEKMQSDKGSIPDRFSAQQFSDYHSELNMSSLELGDSALYFCASSLNGGAYEQYFGPGTRLTVT.

This clonotype was recorded many times. V and J are TRBV6-5 and TRBJ1-5, with a weak D call TRBD1 (5 bases). V gave up 5 bases and J gave up 4 bases, with 12 bases separating them. The CDR3 runs 14 residues. Germline loops: CDR1 MNHEY, CDR2 SVGAGI. CDR3 in DNA: TGTGCCAGCAGTCAGGGTTGGGGAAATCAGCCCCAGCATTTT. This codes for CASSQGWGNQPQHF.

This clonotype has ten or more counts. The chain recombines TRBV27 with TRBJ2-1; perhaps TRBD1 as D (6 bases). Trimming pared 2 bases from V and 6 bases from J, leaving 14 bases between. The CDR3 has 15 residues. Germline values: CDR1 MNHEY, CDR2 SMNVEV (reference sequence). The CDR3 DNA is TGTGCCAGCAGTTTACGAGGGGGAGTGGGCAATGAGCAGTTCTTC. Translated: CASSLRGGVGNEQFF.